The 29 T cell receptor beta chains listed next were all sequenced from one sample in a study of a mutant IDH1 vaccine in newly diagnosed glioma. TCRdb keeps only in-frame clones here, not all; method: immunoSEQ multiplex PCR. The sample includes about 66,000 clones, 86% of them seen just once. Time point meaning: baseline, week 1 (first vaccination visit). Treatment in this sample: pre-vaccination baseline after standard-of-care therapy. Sequencing used PBMCs, obtained from a glioma patient treated with radiotherapy, temozolomide or both. The receptors originated from a man younger than 45 with glioma.

CDR3 in amino acids: CASRKTGDPSYEQYF. In nucleotides, the CDR3 is TGTGCCAGCAGGAAGACAGGGGACCCCTCCTACGAGCAGTACTTC. This chain links TRBV6-5 with TRBJ2-7, with 8 bases matching TRBD1. V trimming: 6 bases; J trimming: 0 bases; junction bases outside the gene matches: 7. In germline, CDR1 is MNHEY, CDR2 SVGAGI. This CDR3 has 15 residues.

This clone was recorded only once. This chain joins TRBV6-6 and TRBJ1-4; 8 positions match TRBD1. The V gene end was trimmed by 6 bases and the J gene end by 12 bases; junction bases not matched to a gene: 9. This CDR3 is built from 13 residues. Germline V gene data show CDR1 as MNHNY and CDR2 as SVGAGI (reference sequence). The CDR3 loop is CASRPDRARELFF. CDR3 sequence (DNA): TGTGCCAGCAGACCGGACAGGGCGCGGGAACTGTTTTTT.

This sequence joins TRBV9 and TRBJ1-2, with D maybe TRBD1 (6 bases). This CDR3 is 15 amino acids long. Trimming took 2 bases from V and 1 from J, leaving 12 bases between them. Germline CDR1 reads SGDLS; CDR2 reads YYNGEE. The CDR3 DNA reads TGTGCCAGCAGCGTGGGGGGACATATTAACTATGGCTACACCTTC. Its translation is CASSVGGHINYGYTF.

The chain is built from TRBV6-1 and TRBJ2-3; 7 nucleotides agree with TRBD1. The V gene end was trimmed by 8 bases and the J gene end by 3 bases; junction bases not matched to a gene: 11. CDR1 MNHNS and CDR2 SASEGT come from the germline V gene. The CDR3 extends over 15 amino acids. The chain's CDR3 is CASAFRGSRTDTQYF. Here the CDR3 DNA reads TGTGCCAGCGCGTTCAGGGGGAGTAGGACAGATACGCAGTATTTT.

The chain joins TRBV4-2 to TRBJ1-2; 9 bases fit TRBD1. With 2 bases clipped from V and 5 bases from J, the junction kept 15 bases outside the gene matches. The germline gives CDR1 LGHNA, CDR2 YNFKEQ. The CDR3 spans 18 residues. CDR3 bases: TGTGCCAGCAGCCAACCAACGTCGGTGGGACAGGGAGCTTATGGCTACACCTTC. Amino acid sequence: CASSQPTSVGQGAYGYTF.

V and J are TRBV19 and TRBJ2-2; D gene unclear. V dropped 6 bases and J dropped 6 bases, with 8 bases sitting between them. Germline assignment: CDR1 LNHDA and CDR2 SQIVND (reference sequence). CDR3 length: 12 amino acids. Here the CDR3 DNA reads TGTGCCAGTAGCGGGTTGTCCGGGGAGCTGTTTTTT. Translating it yields CASSGLSGELFF.

The CDR3 DNA reads TGTGCCAGCAGTTTTCGGGGGGGCGGGTATACGCAGTATTTT. It yields the protein CASSFRGGGYTQYF. V gene TRBV28 combines with J gene TRBJ2-3; 8 nucleotides line up with TRBD2. Germline CDR1 reads MDHEN; CDR2 reads SYDVKM. V lost 3 bases and J lost 7; bases outside the gene matches: 6. The CDR3 covers 14 residues.

This sequence joins TRBV7-9 and TRBJ2-3; D gene ambiguous. From germline, CDR1 is SEHNR and CDR2 FQNEAQ (reference sequence). This CDR3 is built from 12 residues. V was shortened by 5 bases and J by 5 bases, with 8 bases between the two germline ends. CDR3 loop: CASSLYVDTQYF. In DNA form, the CDR3 reads TGTGCCAGCAGCCTGTACGTAGATACGCAGTATTTT.

The genes are TRBV5-1 and TRBJ2-7; tentative D call: TRBD1 (6 bases). The CDR3 length is 14 residues. Trimming removed 1 base from V and 3 bases from J, with 11 bases in between. CDR1 and CDR2 from the germline V gene are SGHRS and YFSETQ. As DNA, the CDR3 is TGCGCCAGCAGCTTGTCAACAGGGTTCTACGAGCAGTACTTC. Translated, it gives CASSLSTGFYEQYF.

The chain has TRBV27 and TRBJ1-3, with 8 positions matching TRBD1. Per the germline V gene, CDR1 is MNHEY and CDR2 is SMNVEV (reference sequence). CDR3 length: 18 residues. V lost 1 base and J lost 0; bases outside the gene matches: 8. In nucleotides, the CDR3 is TGTGCCAGCAGTTTATACGGGACAGGTTCCCTCTCTGGAAACACCATATATTTT. Amino acids: CASSLYGTGSLSGNTIYF.

The V and J genes are TRBV11-2 and TRBJ1-6; no clear D. V was trimmed by 1 base and J by 11 bases, leaving 12 bases between them. The CDR3 is 14 amino acids. CDR1 is SGHAT and CDR2 is FQNNGV in the germline V gene. The CDR3 loop reads CASSLGLSRTPLHF. The DNA of the CDR3 is TGTGCCAGCAGCTTAGGTCTGTCCAGGACACCCCTCCACTTT.

This clone occurred a few times. The chain links TRBV5-1 to TRBJ1-1; possibly TRBD1 for D (5 bases). The germline V gene has CDR1 SGHRS and CDR2 YFSETQ. There are 14 residues in the CDR3. The germline V and J ends were trimmed by 0 bases and 6 bases, with 12 bases remaining between them. The CDR3 DNA reads as TGCGCCAGCAGCTTGGTGCAGGGTGGTTCTGAAGCTTTCTTT. This sequence encodes CASSLVQGGSEAFF.

The CDR3 protein is CASSLGATETQYF. CDR3 nucleotide sequence: TGTGCCAGCAGCTTAGGCGCAACGGAGACCCAGTACTTC. The J gene is TRBJ2-5, the V gene TRBV11-2; no clear D. Looked up from germline, CDR1 is SGHAT and CDR2 is FQNNGV. V lost 1 base and J lost 5, with 8 bases in between. This CDR3 is 13 amino acids long.

This rearrangement joins TRBV27 to TRBJ1-2; TRBD1 matches at 9 bases. The CDR3 has 15 residues. Trimming removed 6 bases from V and 4 bases from J; junction bases left unmatched: 9. CDR1 is MNHEY, CDR2 SMNVEV, per germline (reference sequence). CDR3 DNA: TGTGCCAGCAGGAGCCCGGGACAGGGACTCTATGGCTACACCTTC. It is translated as CASRSPGQGLYGYTF.

This sequence joins TRBV4-2 and TRBJ2-1; D is undetermined. Germline V gene sequence: CDR1 LGHNA, CDR2 YNFKEQ. V was shortened by 0 bases and J by 0 bases, with 6 bases between the two germline ends. There are 15 residues in the CDR3. CDR3 amino acids: CASSQEQSSYNEQFF. In DNA form, the CDR3 reads TGTGCCAGCAGCCAAGAACAGAGCTCCTACAATGAGCAGTTCTTC.

This clone has only one observation. This chain's CDR3 is CASSFSVWTAAYEQYF. The CDR3 DNA sequence: TGTGCCAGCAGCTTTTCGGTCTGGACCGCAGCCTACGAGCAGTACTTC. The chain employs TRBV5-8 and TRBJ2-7, with unresolved D. This CDR3 is 16 amino acids long. From germline, CDR1 is SGHTS and CDR2 YDEGEE. With 2 bases removed from V and 2 bases from J, the gap between germline ends came to 17 bases.

This chain uses TRBV11-3 with TRBJ2-7, with 8 bases lining up with TRBD1. There are 14 residues in the CDR3. The V gene's germline CDR1 is SGHNT and CDR2 YENEEA. The ends lost 1 base at V and 6 bases at J; junction bases unmatched: 5. The CDR3 DNA reads TGTGCCAGCAGCTTAGTTGACGGACAGGGCGAGCAGTACTTC. This codes for CASSLVDGQGEQYF.

This clone appeared a single time. The chain combines TRBV19 with TRBJ2-7; D remains ambiguous. The germline V and J ends were trimmed by 0 bases and 0 bases, with 9 bases remaining between them. The CDR3 consists of 15 residues. Germline V lookup: CDR1 LNHDA, CDR2 SQIVND (reference sequence). The CDR3 nucleotides read TGTGCCAGTAGTATAGAGTCTGGTTTCTCCTACGAGCAGTACTTC. Protein product: CASSIESGFSYEQYF.

The J gene is TRBJ1-2, the V gene TRBV2; tentative D call: TRBD1 (5 bases). Germline V gives CDR1 SNHLY, CDR2 FYNNEI. The CDR3 consists of 14 residues. V lost 2 bases and J lost 0, with 7 bases in between. The CDR3 reads CASSEKGTNYGYTF. Written as DNA, the CDR3 is TGTGCCAGCAGTGAAAAGGGGACTAACTATGGCTACACCTTC.

V and J are TRBV5-4 and TRBJ2-7, with 9 bases fitting TRBD2. The ends lost 2 bases at V and 4 bases at J; junction bases unmatched: 4. The CDR3 runs to 14 residues. Germline CDR1 and CDR2: SGHNT and YYREEE (reference sequence). In DNA, the CDR3 is TGTGCCAGCAGCTTTCCCAGCGGGGGGTACGAGCAGTACTTC. As protein: CASSFPSGGYEQYF.

The rearrangement joins TRBV19 to TRBJ1-1; 10 nucleotides align to TRBD1. The ends lost 6 bases at V and 3 bases at J; junction bases unmatched: 4. Germline CDR1 LNHDA, CDR2 SQIVND (reference sequence). The CDR3 is made up of 14 amino acids. The CDR3 loop reads CASSQTGGHTEAFF. The CDR3 DNA reads TGTGCCAGTAGCCAGACAGGGGGCCACACTGAAGCTTTCTTT.

The chain joins TRBV5-1 to TRBJ2-2; D not certain. The CDR3 sequence is 17 residues long. The germline V gene encodes CDR1 SGHRS and CDR2 YFSETQ. Trimming removed 3 bases from V and 0 bases from J, with 15 bases in between. This CDR3 is CASSSRASTANTGELFF. In DNA, the CDR3 is TGCGCCAGCAGCTCCCGCGCAAGCACAGCGAACACCGGGGAGCTGTTTTTT. The whole variable domain, filled in from reference TRBV5-1 and TRBJ2-2, reads KAGVTQTPRYLIKTRGQQVTLSCSPISGHRSVSWYQQTPGQGLQFLFEYFSETQRNKGNFPGRFSGRQFSNSRSEMNVSTLELGDSALYLCASSSRASTANTGELFFGEGSRLTVL.

CDR3 nucleotide sequence: TGTGCCAGTAGTATAGATCCACCCGGGACTAGCGGGGGGGTAGCTAGCACAGATACGCAGTATTTT. It is translated as CASSIDPPGTSGGVASTDTQYF. This rearrangement joins TRBV19 to TRBJ2-3; 16 nucleotides match TRBD2. V shed 0 bases and J 0 bases; nucleotides not matched to a gene: 12. The CDR3 is 22 residues long. Germline assignment: CDR1 LNHDA and CDR2 SQIVND (reference sequence).

The V gene is TRBV6-6, the J gene TRBJ1-3, with 7 bases matching TRBD1. Germline trimming cut 5 bases from V and 0 bases from J; bases unmatched to any gene: 7. CDR3 length: 16 residues. Per germline, CDR1 MNHNY and CDR2 SVGAGI (reference sequence). The CDR3 nucleotides read TGTGCCAGCAGTAGGGGGCAGGCGGTCTCTGGAAACACCATATATTTT. Translated, it gives CASSRGQAVSGNTIYF.

CDR3 sequence (DNA): TGTGCCAGCAGCTTCCCGCGAGGAGCCGGGGATGAGCAGTTCTTC. Translated, it gives CASSFPRGAGDEQFF. The chain combines TRBV5-4 with TRBJ2-1; a possible D gene is TRBD2 (5 bases). CDR1 is SGHNT, CDR2 YYREEE, per germline (reference sequence). Trimming shortened V by 2 bases and J by 8 bases, and 17 bases separated the two germline ends. The CDR3 has 15 amino acids.

J is TRBJ2-3 and V is TRBV18; D unclear. The ends were cut back, 2 bases at V and 2 bases at J, with 2 bases in the middle. This CDR3 comprises 12 residues. CDR1 is KGHSH, CDR2 LQKENI, per germline. The CDR3 sequence is CASSPFTDTQYF. In DNA, the CDR3 is TGTGCCAGCTCACCATTCACAGATACGCAGTATTTT.

This chain links TRBV2 with TRBJ1-1; TRBD1 is a possible D gene (5 bases). Germline CDR1 is SNHLY and CDR2 is FYNNEI. V lost 6 bases and J 1 base, leaving 9 bases between the germline ends. The CDR3 loop spans 13 amino acids. The CDR3 region is CASRDTGNTEAFF. As DNA, the CDR3 is TGTGCCAGCAGGGACACGGGGAACACTGAAGCTTTCTTT.

The chain employs TRBV9 and TRBJ2-7; tentative D call: TRBD1 (5 bases). Germline V gives CDR1 SGDLS, CDR2 YYNGEE. Trimming took 0 bases from V and 5 from J, leaving 15 bases between them. The CDR3 length is 15 residues. DNA of the CDR3: TGTGCCAGCAGCGTAGGAGGCTATTCAGGGAACGAGCAGTACTTC. Translation: CASSVGGYSGNEQYF.

The V call is TRBV19, the J call TRBJ1-5; D not resolved. The germline V gene has CDR1 LNHDA and CDR2 SQIVND (reference sequence). This CDR3 is 15 amino acids long. The V and J ends lost 7 bases and 0 bases respectively, with 13 bases between them. This chain's CDR3 is CASIPEPYSNQPQHF. CDR3 sequence (DNA): TGTGCCAGTATCCCGGAGCCCTATAGCAATCAGCCCCAGCATTTT.